One sample yielded the 8 T cell receptor beta chains listed below, sequenced in a study of vaccination and CD4 T cells after COVID-19. Treatment defined: roughly 11-day PBMC culture with coronavirus spike peptide pools or control peptides (ViraFEST assay). With the Oncomine TCR Beta short-read assay, DNA from cultured CD4+ T cells was sequenced. One entry per CDR3 protein, called by TCRdb with MiXCR from the PCR reads. The sample has some 20,000 distinct CDR3 sequences; about 39% are singletons. No antigens are known for them. Here the sequenced sample was CD4+ T cells from blood, cultured in vitro, taken before SARS-CoV-2 vaccination. The receptor source for this set is a human donor who had recovered from COVID-19.

This chain links TRBV6-2 or TRBV6-3 with TRBJ2-5; no firm D call. The V gene lost 3 bases and the J gene lost 5 bases, with 7 bases spanning the gap. CDR3 size: 12 residues. The germline CDR1 and CDR2 sequences are MNHEY and SVGEGT. The chain's CDR3 is CASSYRPETQYF. DNA for the CDR3: TGTGCCAGCAGTTATCGCCCTGAGACCCAGTACTTC.

V usage is TRBV6-4 and J usage is TRBJ2-1; 8 positions match TRBD2. The CDR3 sequence is 14 residues long. Germline-derived CDR1 and CDR2 are MRHNA and SNTAGT. The ends lost 4 bases at V and 9 bases at J; junction bases unmatched: 8. The CDR3 DNA sequence: TGTGCCAGCAGTGTAGGCGGGGGGTTCAGTGAGCAGTTCTTC. Its translation is CASSVGGGFSEQFF.

V usage is TRBV19 and J usage is TRBJ1-2, with unresolved D. V was clipped by 1 base and J by 4 bases, with 10 bases between them. The CDR3 runs to 14 residues. Per the germline V gene, CDR1 is LNHDA and CDR2 is SQIVND (reference sequence). The CDR3 loop reads CASSIVFTSYGYTF. CDR3 coding DNA: TGTGCCAGTAGTATAGTTTTTACTAGCTATGGCTACACCTTC.

The chain links TRBV11-2 to TRBJ2-7; TRBD2 matches 11 bases. Unmatched junction bases numbered 15, after V lost 5 bases and J lost 0 bases. CDR3 length equals 19 residues. CDR1 and CDR2 from the germline V gene are SGHAT and FQNNGV. CDR3 DNA sequence: TGTGCCAGCAGCCCAAGGGTTACTAGCGGGGGCCAACGCTCCTACGAGCAGTACTTC. This sequence encodes CASSPRVTSGGQRSYEQYF.

V usage is TRBV2 and J usage is TRBJ2-5; 9 nucleotides align to TRBD2. Germline trimming cut 7 bases from V and 5 bases from J; bases unmatched to any gene: 14. This CDR3 has 16 residues. Per germline, CDR1 SNHLY and CDR2 FYNNEI. CDR3 amino acids: CASKSGGGRASETQYF. The CDR3 nucleotides read TGTGCCAGCAAGAGCGGTGGCGGGAGGGCCAGTGAGACCCAGTACTTC. Supplemented by reference TRBV2 and TRBJ2-5, the full variable domain reads EPEVTQTPSHQVTQMGQEVILRCVPISNHLYFYWYRQILGQKVEFLVSFYNNEISEKSEIFDDQFSVERPDGSNFTLKIRSTKLEDSAMYFCASKSGGGRASETQYFGPGTRLLVL.

This clonotype was observed a handful of times. V is TRBV6-2 or TRBV6-3 and J is TRBJ2-2; D perhaps matches TRBD1 (6 bases). V lost 5 bases to trimming and J lost 6 bases, with 22 bases between them. There are 17 residues in the CDR3. Germline-derived CDR1 and CDR2 are MNHEY and SVGEGT. The CDR3 coding sequence is TGTGCCAGCAGTACTCCGGTAAAGAACAGGGTTCCCGGGGAGCTGTTTTTT. It specifies CASSTPVKNRVPGELFF.

This clonotype appeared a few times. The J gene is TRBJ1-2, the V gene TRBV6-1; TRBD1 matches 7 bases. The CDR3 contains 14 residues. CDR1 MNHNS and CDR2 SASEGT come from the germline V gene. Trimming at V came to 6 bases and at J to 1 base, leaving 5 bases not matched to a gene. DNA for the CDR3: TGTGCCAGCAGCAGACGACAGGGTAACTATGGCTACACCTTC. Translating gives CASSRRQGNYGYTF.

The rearrangement links TRBV6-1 to TRBJ2-3; 8 bases fit TRBD2. Germline CDR1 is MNHNS and CDR2 is SASEGT. The trim removed 6 bases at V and 2 bases at J, leaving 7 bases unmatched. This CDR3 spans 15 amino acids. The CDR3 here is CASRPLAANTDTQYF. DNA for the CDR3: TGTGCCAGCAGACCACTAGCGGCGAACACAGATACGCAGTATTTT.